This T cell receptor (beta chain) appears in the sequencing data of a study of human T cells and chemical hapten exposure. Study-wide findings and caveats: The study found that DPC sensitization did not change TCRs above 1 in 1000 frequency.

The library tagged individual cDNA molecules with unique molecular identifiers. Original processing notes: Per-sample TCR counts ranged from roughly 23,224 to 750,000, median 95,638. TCRdb reanalysed the RACE reads using MiXCR and keeps one entry per CDR3 protein. TCRdb, not the authors, supplied the V and J calls. Of tens of thousands of distinct CDR3 sequences in the sample, over 8.5% were seen once. The time point was: healthy volunteer bleed at 6 weeks. Whole blood, unfractionated, served as the material for total RNA extraction. Per germline, CDR1 MGHRA and CDR2 YSYEKL. The CDR3 totals 15 residues. After removal of 5 bases from V and 5 bases from J, the junction contained 7 bases not matched to a gene. This clonotype was counted many times. Its antigen is as yet unknown.

The sequencing input was whole blood. This sequence was found in a male donor in good health. Some clones in this sample may be carry-over from other donors' samples. The V call is TRBV4-1, the J call TRBJ2-2, with 8 bases identical to TRBD1. CDR3 amino acids: CASSSRQGMTGELFF. In nucleotides, the CDR3 is TGCGCCAGCAGCTCCCGACAGGGGATGACCGGGGAGCTGTTTTTT.